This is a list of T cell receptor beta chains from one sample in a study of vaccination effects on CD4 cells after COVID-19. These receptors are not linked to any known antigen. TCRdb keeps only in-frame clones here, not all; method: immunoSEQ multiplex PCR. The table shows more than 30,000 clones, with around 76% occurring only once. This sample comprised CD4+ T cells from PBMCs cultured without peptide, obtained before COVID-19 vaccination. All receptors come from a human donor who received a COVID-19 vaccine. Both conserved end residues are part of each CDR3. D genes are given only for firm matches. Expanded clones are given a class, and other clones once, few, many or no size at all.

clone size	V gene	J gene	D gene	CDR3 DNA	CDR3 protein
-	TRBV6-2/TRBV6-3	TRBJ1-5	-	TGTGCCAGCAGTTATGGGTTCCAGCCCCAGCATTTT	CASSYGFQPQHF
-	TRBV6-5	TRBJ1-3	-	TGTGCCAGCAGTTACGACATCGACTTCTCTGGAAACACCATATATTTT	CASSYDIDFSGNTIYF
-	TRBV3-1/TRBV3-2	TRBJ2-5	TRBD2	TGTGCCAGCCTGACTAGCGGGGGTGGGGAGACCCAGTACTTC	CASLTSGGGETQYF
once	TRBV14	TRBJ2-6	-	TGTGCCAGCAGCCAACAGACTAGCTCTGGGGCCAACGTCCTGACTTTC	CASSQQTSSGANVLTF
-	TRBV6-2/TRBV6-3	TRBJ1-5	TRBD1	TGTGCCAGCAGCATCGAACGACAGGGCCCTAGCAATCAGCCCCAGCATTTT	CASSIERQGPSNQPQHF
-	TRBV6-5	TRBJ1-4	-	TGTGCCAGCAGTTATGATCACAGGGAAGAAAAACTGTTTTTT	CASSYDHREEKLFF
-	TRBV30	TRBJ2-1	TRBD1	TGTGCCTGGGAAACCGGGACAGGGGGCTGGAATGAGCAGTTCTTC	CAWETGTGGWNEQFF
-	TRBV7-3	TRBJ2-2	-	TGTGCCAGCAGCTTAACGGGGGGCACCGGGGAGCTGTTTTTT	CASSLTGGTGELFF
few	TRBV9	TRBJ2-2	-	TGTGCCAGCAGCGCCTCTAGTCAGGTCGGGGAGCTGTTTTTT	CASSASSQVGELFF
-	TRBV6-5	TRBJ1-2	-	TGTGCCAGCAGCAAGACAGGCGACGAAGGGTATGGCTACACCTTC	CASSKTGDEGYGYTF
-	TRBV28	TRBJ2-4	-	TGTGCCAGCAGTTTAGTGGCTGGGTTTAACATTCAGTACTTC	CASSLVAGFNIQYF
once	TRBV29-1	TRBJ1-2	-	TGCAGCGTTGAGTCCTTTATACATGGCTACACCTTC	CSVESFIHGYTF
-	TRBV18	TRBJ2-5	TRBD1	TGTGCCAGCTCACCAGGGACAGGGAGTATGGAGACCCAGTACTTC	CASSPGTGSMETQYF
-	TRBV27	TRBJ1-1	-	TGTGCCAGCAGTTTCCGGGGGTACACTGAAGCTTTCTTT	CASSFRGYTEAFF
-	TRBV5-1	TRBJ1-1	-	TGCGCCAGCAGCTTGGGAGGGACGACAGAGAACACTGAAGCTTTCTTT	CASSLGGTTENTEAFF
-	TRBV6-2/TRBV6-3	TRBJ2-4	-	TGTGCCAGCAGATACAAGGTCAAAGAGTACTTC	CASRYKVKEYF
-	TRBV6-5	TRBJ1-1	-	TGTGCCAACACCCCCGCGGGCGGACTGCGAGCTGAAGCTTTCTTT	CANTPAGGLRAEAFF
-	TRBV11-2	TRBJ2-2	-	TGTGCCAGCAGCTCCCCACTAGCAACTGTTTTTTCCGGGGAGCTGTTTTTT	CASSSPLATVFSGELFF
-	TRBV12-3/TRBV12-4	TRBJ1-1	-	TGTGCCAGCACCCAAGGGAGGGGGAAATGGGCTTTCTTT	CASTQGRGKWAFF
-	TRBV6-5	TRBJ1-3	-	TGTGCCAGCACTAACAGGGAAAGGGCTGGAAACACCATATATTTT	CASTNRERAGNTIYF
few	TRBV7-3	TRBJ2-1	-	TGTGCCAGCAGCCCGTCCGGGAGCTCCTACAATGAGCAGTTCTTC	CASSPSGSSYNEQFF
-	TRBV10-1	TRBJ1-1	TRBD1	TGCGCCAGCAGTCGGGACAGTGCCAACACTGAAGCTTTCTTT	CASSRDSANTEAFF
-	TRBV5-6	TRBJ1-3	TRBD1	TGTGCCAGCAGCTTGAGGGACAGCTCTGGAAACACCATATATTTT	CASSLRDSSGNTIYF
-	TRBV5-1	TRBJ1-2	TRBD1	TGCGCCAGCAGCTTGGGGGGACAGGGGTTGGATGGCTACACCTTC	CASSLGGQGLDGYTF
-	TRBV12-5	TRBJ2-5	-	TGTGCTAGTGGTTTGGGTATCGTGGGTCAAGAGACCCAGTACTTC	CASGLGIVGQETQYF
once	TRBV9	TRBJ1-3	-	TGTGCCAGCAGCGTAGGCGGTTTTATAGGAAACACCATATATTTT	CASSVGGFIGNTIYF
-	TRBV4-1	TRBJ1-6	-	TGCGCCAGCAGCCAGATGGGACACGCAAATTCACCCCTCCACTTT	CASSQMGHANSPLHF
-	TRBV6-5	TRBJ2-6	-	TGTGCCAGCAGACGGAGCTCTGGGGCCAACGTCCTGACTTTC	CASRRSSGANVLTF
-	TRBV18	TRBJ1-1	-	TGTGCCAGCTCACCGACAGGCGGATTTGAAGCTTTCTTT	CASSPTGGFEAFF
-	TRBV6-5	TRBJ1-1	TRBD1	TGTGCCAGCAGTTACGGGACAGGGAACACTGAAGCTTTCTTT	CASSYGTGNTEAFF
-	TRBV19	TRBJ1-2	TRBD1	TGTGCCAGTAGTCTTACGGGACAGGGCTCCTATGGCTACACCTTC	CASSLTGQGSYGYTF
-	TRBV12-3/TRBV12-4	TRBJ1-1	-	TGTGCCAGCAGGCAGGGACTGGGCACTGAAGCTTTCTTT	CASRQGLGTEAFF
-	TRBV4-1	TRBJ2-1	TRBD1	TGCGCCAGCAGCCAAGTAGGCAGGGGGCTTGGGAATGAGCAGTTCTTC	CASSQVGRGLGNEQFF
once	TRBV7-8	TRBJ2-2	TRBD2	TGTGCCAGCAGCTTATCTCGGCTAGCGGGAAACACCGGGGAGCTGTTTTTT	CASSLSRLAGNTGELFF
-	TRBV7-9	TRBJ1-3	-	TGTGCCAGCAGCTACCAAAGACAGGTTTCTGGAAACACCATATATTTT	CASSYQRQVSGNTIYF
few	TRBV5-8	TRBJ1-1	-	TGTGCCAGCAGTCCCTGGACAGCGAACACTGAAGCTTTCTTT	CASSPWTANTEAFF
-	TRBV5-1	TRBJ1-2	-	TGCGCCAGCAGCTTGGAACAGGACTATGGCTACACCTTC	CASSLEQDYGYTF
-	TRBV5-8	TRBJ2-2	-	TGTGCCAGCAGCGCCGTCGGGGTGGACACCGGGGAGCTGTTTTTT	CASSAVGVDTGELFF
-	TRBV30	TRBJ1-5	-	TGTGCCTGGAGTGGACGGAGCAATCAGCCCCAGCATTTT	CAWSGRSNQPQHF
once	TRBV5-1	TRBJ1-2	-	TGCGCCAGCAGCTTGGGGTCCGCAGGGAGGCAGGGCTATGGCTACACCTTC	CASSLGSAGRQGYGYTF
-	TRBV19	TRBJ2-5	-	TGTGCCAGTAGTATAGGGGCAGAGACCCAGTACTTC	CASSIGAETQYF
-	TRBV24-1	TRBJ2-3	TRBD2	TGTGCCACCAGTGCCGGGGGGGCCGGCACAGATACGCAGTATTTT	CATSAGGAGTDTQYF
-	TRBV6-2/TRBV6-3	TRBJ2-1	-	TGTGCCAGCAGTACACCGGATCAGGAGTTCTTC	CASSTPDQEFF
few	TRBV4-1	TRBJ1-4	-	TGCGCCAGCAGCCAGGGGAATGAAAAACTGTTTTTT	CASSQGNEKLFF